This TCR beta chain emerged from a study of shared clonotypes between healthy human individuals. Study-wide context: Aged 18 to 49, the donors were a couple of women and a few men. CD8 memory received one plate per donor, CD8 naive two, CD4 memory three and CD4 naive three.

CD45RO-negative, CCR7-positively selected cells formed the naive CD8 fraction, excluding terminally differentiated effector memory CD45RA+ cells. This clone was counted only a few times. Its antigen is unknown. Study-wide results and caveats: Sequencing depth was expected to influence donor clonotype sharing.

Here immunoSEQ multiplex PCR was the method, and the copy in TCRdb shows in-frame clones only, minus some. Found here are about 2.2 million clones, about 93% of them singletons; the top ten hold approximately 1.6%. Germline CDR1 reads LNHDA; CDR2 reads SQIVND (reference sequence). The CDR3 is made up of 14 amino acids. V shed 5 bases, J shed 6 bases, and the junction held 5 bases outside the gene matches. Source material: naive CD8+ T cells from PBMCs. This chain uses TRBV19 with TRBJ1-5, with 9 bases that match TRBD1. The sequence derives from a man younger than 35 in good health. Some clones in this sample may be carry-over from other donors' samples. The CDR3 here is CASSPGTGLQPQHF. The CDR3 coding sequence is TGTGCCAGTAGTCCCGGGACAGGGCTTCAGCCCCAGCATTTT.